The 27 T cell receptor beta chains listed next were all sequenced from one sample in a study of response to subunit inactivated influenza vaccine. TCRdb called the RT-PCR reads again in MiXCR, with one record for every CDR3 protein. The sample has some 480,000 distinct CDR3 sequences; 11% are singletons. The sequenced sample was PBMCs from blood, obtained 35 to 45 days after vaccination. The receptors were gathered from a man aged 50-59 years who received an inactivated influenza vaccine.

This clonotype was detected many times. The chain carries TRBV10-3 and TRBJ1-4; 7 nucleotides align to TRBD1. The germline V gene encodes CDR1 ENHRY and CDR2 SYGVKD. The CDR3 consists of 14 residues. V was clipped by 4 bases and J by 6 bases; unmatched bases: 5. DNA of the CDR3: TGTGCCATCAGTGCGGGGACAGAGCATGAAAAACTGTTTTTT. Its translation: CAISAGTEHEKLFF.

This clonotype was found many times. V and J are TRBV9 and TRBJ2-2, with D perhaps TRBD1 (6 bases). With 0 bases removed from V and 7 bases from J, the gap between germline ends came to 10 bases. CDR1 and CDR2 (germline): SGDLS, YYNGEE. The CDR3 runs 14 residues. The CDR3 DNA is TGTGCCAGCAGCGTAGAAGGGGGTTTCGGGGAGCTGTTTTTT. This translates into CASSVEGGFGELFF.

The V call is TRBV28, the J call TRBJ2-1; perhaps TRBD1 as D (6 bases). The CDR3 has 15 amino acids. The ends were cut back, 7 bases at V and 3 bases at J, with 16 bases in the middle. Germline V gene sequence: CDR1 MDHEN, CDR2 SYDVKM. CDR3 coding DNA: TGTGCCAGCACCCAGGGGCTAGCTGGCTACAATGAGCAGTTCTTC. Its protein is CASTQGLAGYNEQFF.

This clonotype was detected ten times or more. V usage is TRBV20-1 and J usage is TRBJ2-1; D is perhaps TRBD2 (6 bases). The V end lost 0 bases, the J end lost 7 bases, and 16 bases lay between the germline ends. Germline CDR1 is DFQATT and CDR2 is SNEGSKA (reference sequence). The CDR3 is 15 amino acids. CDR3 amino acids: CSARDGGGLWNEQFF. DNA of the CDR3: TGCAGTGCTAGAGATGGGGGTGGACTATGGAATGAGCAGTTCTTC.

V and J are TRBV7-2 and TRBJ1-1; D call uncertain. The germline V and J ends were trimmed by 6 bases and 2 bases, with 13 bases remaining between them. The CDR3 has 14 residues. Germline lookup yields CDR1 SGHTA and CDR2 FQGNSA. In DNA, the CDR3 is TGTGCCAGCAGTCGCTGGGAGGGTAACACTGAAGCTTTCTTT. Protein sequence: CASSRWEGNTEAFF. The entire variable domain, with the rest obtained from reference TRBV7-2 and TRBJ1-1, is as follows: GAGVSQSPSNKVTEKGKDVELRCDPISGHTALYWYRQSLGQGLEFLIYFQGNSAPDKSGLPSDRFSAERTGGSVSTLTIQRTQQEDSAVYLCASSRWEGNTEAFFGQGTRLTVV.

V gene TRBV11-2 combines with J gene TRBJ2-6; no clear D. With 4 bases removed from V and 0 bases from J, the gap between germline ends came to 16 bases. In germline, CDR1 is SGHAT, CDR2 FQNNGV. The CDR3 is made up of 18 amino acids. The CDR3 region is CASSSPGFTTSGANVLTF. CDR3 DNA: TGTGCCAGCAGCTCCCCAGGATTTACAACCTCTGGGGCCAACGTCCTGACTTTC. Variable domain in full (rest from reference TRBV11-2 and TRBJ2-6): EAGVAQSPRYKIIEKRQSVAFWCNPISGHATLYWYQQILGQGPKLLIQFQNNGVVDDSQLPKDRFSAERLKGVDSTLKIQPAKLEDSAVYLCASSSPGFTTSGANVLTFGAGSRLTVL.

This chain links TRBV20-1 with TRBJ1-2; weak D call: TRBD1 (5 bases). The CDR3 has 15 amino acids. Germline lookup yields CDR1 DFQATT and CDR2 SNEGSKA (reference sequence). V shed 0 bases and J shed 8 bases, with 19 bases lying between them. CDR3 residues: CSARDPRGGAQGYTF. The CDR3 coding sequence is TGCAGTGCTAGAGATCCCCGGGGAGGGGCACAAGGCTACACCTTC.

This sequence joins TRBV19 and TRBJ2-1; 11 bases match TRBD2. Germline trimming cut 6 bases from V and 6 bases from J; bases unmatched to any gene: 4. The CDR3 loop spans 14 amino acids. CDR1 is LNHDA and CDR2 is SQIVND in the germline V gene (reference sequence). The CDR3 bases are TGTGCCAGTAGCTTCCTAGCGGGGGGCAATGAGCAGTTCTTC. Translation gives CASSFLAGGNEQFF.

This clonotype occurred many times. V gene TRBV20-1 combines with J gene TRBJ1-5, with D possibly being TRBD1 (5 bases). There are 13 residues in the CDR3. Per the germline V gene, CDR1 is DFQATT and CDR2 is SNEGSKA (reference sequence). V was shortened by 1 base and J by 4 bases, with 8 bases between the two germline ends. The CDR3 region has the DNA TGCAGTGCTAGAGGGGGCGGGAATCAGCCCCAGCATTTT. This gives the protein CSARGGGNQPQHF.

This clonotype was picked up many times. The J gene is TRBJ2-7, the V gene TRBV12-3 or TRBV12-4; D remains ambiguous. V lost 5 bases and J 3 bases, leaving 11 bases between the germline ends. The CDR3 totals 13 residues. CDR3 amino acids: CASSPTYSYEQYF. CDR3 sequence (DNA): TGTGCCAGCAGTCCAACCTATAGCTACGAGCAGTACTTC.

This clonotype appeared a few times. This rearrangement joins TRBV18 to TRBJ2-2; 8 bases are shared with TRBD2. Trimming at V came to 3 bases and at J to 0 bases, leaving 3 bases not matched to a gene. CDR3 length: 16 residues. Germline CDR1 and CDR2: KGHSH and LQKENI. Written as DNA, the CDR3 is TGTGCCAGCTCACCCCGAGCGGGAGCGAACACCGGGGAGCTGTTTTTT. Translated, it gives CASSPRAGANTGELFF. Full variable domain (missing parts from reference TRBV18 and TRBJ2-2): NAGVMQNPRHLVRRRGQEARLRCSPMKGHSHVYWYRQLPEEGLKFMVYLQKENIIDESGMPKERFSAEFPKEGPSILRIQQVVRGDSAAYFCASSPRAGANTGELFFGEGSRLTVL.

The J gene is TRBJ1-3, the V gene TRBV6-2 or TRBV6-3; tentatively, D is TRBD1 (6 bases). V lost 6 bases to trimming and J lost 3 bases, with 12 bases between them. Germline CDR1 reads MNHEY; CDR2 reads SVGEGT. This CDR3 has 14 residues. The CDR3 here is CASRPRGSGNTIYF. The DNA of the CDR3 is TGTGCCAGCAGACCCAGGGGAAGTGGAAACACCATATATTTT.

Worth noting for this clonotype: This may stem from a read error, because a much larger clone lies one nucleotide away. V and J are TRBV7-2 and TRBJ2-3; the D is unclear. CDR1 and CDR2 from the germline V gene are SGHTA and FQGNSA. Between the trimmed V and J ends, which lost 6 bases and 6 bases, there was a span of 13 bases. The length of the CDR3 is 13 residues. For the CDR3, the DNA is TGTGCCAGCAGACGACGCGGAGCTGATACGCAGTATTTT. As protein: CASRRRGADTQYF.

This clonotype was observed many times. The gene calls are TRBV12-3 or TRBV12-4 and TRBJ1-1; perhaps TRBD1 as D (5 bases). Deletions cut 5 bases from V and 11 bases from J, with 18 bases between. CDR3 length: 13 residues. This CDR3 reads CASSRVGRGVAFF. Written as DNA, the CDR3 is TGTGCCAGCAGTAGGGTCGGACGAGGGGTGGCTTTCTTT.

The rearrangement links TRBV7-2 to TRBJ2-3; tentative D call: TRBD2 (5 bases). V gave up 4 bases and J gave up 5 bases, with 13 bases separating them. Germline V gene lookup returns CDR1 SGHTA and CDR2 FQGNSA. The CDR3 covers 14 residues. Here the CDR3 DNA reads TGTGCCAGCAGCTCCGTAAGCGGCATAGATACGCAGTATTTT. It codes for CASSSVSGIDTQYF.

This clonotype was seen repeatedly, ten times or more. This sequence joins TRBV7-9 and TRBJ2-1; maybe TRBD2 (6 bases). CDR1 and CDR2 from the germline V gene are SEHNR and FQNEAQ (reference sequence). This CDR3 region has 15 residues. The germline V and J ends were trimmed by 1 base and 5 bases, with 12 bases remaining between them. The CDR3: CASSLGLADHNEQFF. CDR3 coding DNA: TGTGCCAGCAGCTTAGGGTTAGCGGACCACAATGAGCAGTTCTTC.

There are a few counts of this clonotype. DNA of the CDR3: TGTGCCAGCAGCGGTACGGGTTCCACAGATACGCAGTATTTT. This gives the protein CASSGTGSTDTQYF. V gene TRBV9 combines with J gene TRBJ2-3, with D uncertain. There are 14 residues in the CDR3. V was trimmed by 3 bases and J by 2 bases, leaving 10 bases between them. Germline V gives CDR1 SGDLS, CDR2 YYNGEE. The full variable domain, rest sourced from reference TRBV9 and TRBJ2-3, is DSGVTQTPKHLITATGQRVTLRCSPRSGDLSVYWYQQSLDQGLQFLIQYYNGEERAKGNILERFSAQQFPDLHSELNLSSLELGDSALYFCASSGTGSTDTQYFGPGTRLTVL.

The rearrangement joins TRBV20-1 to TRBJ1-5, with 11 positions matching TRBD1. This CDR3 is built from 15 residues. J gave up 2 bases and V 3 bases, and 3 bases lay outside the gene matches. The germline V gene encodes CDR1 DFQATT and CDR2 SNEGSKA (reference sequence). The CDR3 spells CSARGTGGGNQPQHF. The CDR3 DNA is TGCAGTGCTAGGGGGACAGGGGGTGGCAATCAGCCCCAGCATTTT.

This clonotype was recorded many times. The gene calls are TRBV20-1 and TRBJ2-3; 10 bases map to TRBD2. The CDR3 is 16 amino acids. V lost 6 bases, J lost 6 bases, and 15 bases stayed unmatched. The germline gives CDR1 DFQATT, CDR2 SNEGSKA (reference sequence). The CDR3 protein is CSARGGLAGAGDTQYF. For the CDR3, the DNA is TGCAGTGCCAGGGGAGGGCTAGCGGGAGCCGGGGATACGCAGTATTTT.

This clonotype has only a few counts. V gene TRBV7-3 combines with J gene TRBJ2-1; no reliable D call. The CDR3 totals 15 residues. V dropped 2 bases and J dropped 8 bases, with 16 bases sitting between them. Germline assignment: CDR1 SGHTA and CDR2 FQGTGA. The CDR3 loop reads CASSLFPETDHEQFF. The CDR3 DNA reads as TGTGCCAGCAGCTTATTCCCGGAAACAGACCATGAGCAGTTCTTC. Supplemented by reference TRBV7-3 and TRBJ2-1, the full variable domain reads GAGVSQTPSNKVTEKGKYVELRCDPISGHTALYWYRQSLGQGPEFLIYFQGTGAADDSGLPNDRFFAVRPEGSVSTLKIQRTERGDSAVYLCASSLFPETDHEQFFGPGTRLTVL.

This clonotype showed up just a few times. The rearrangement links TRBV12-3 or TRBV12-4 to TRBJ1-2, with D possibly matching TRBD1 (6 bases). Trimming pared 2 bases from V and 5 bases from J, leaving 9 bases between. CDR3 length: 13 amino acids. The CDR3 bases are TGTGCCAGCAGTTTAACAGGGAAGTATGGCTACACCTTC. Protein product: CASSLTGKYGYTF.

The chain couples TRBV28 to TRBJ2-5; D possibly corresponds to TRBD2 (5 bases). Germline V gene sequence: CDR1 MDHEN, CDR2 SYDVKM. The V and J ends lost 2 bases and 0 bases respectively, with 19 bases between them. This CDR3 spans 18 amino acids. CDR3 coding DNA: TGTGCCAGCAGTTTAAATATGAGGCAGCGGAACAACCAAGAGACCCAGTACTTC. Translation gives CASSLNMRQRNNQETQYF.

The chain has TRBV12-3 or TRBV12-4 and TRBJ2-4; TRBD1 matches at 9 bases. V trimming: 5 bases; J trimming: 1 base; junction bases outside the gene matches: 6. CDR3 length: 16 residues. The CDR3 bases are TGTGCCAGCAGTCCGGGGACAGGGAAGGCCAAAAACATTCAGTACTTC. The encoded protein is CASSPGTGKAKNIQYF.

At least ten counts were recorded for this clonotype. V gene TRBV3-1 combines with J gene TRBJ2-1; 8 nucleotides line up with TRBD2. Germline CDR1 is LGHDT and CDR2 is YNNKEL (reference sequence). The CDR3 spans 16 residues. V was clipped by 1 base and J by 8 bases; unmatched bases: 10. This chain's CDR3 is CASSQVVGTSVHEQFF. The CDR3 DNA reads TGTGCCAGCAGCCAAGTCGTCGGGACTAGTGTTCATGAGCAGTTCTTC.

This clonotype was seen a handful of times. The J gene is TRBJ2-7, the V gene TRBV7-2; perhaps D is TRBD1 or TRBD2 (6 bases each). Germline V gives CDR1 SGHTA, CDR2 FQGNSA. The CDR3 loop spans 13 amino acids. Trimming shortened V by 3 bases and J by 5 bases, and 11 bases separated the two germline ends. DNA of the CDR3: TGTGCCAGCAGCTTCCGGGGGCCGGACGAGCAGTACTTC. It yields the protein CASSFRGPDEQYF.

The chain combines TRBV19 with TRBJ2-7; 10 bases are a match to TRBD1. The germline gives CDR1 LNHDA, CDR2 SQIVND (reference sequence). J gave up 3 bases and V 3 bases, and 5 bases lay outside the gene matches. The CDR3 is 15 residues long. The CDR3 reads CASSIAGTGDYEQYF. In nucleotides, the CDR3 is TGTGCCAGTAGTATCGCCGGGACAGGGGACTACGAGCAGTACTTC.

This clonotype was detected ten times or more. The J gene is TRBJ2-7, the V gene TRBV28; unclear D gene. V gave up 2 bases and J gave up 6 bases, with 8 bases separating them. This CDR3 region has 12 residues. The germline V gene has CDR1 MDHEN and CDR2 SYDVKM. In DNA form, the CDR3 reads TGTGCCAGCAGTTTACGAGCGACCGAGCAGTACTTC. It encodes CASSLRATEQYF. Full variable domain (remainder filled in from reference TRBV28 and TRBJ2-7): DVKVTQSSRYLVKRTGEKVFLECVQDMDHENMFWYRQDPGLGLRLIYFSYDVKMKEKGDIPEGYSVSREKKERFSLILESASTNQTSMYLCASSLRATEQYFGPGTRLTVT.